This TCR beta chain was captured in a study of blood T cell repertoires in COVID-19. Turning to the study itself: The samples span acute and convalescent COVID-19 from the United States, Italy and Spain. From T cells, B-cell-depleted T cells, or PBMCs came the material, which was cDNA or gDNA.

V was pared by 4 bases and J by 2 bases, with 7 bases of the junction left unmatched. Looked up from germline, CDR1 is SGHAT and CDR2 is FQNNGV. CDR3 size: 16 residues. Per the authors' pipeline: Nucleated cell number was recorded as an estimate derived from reference gene primer amplification. Sequencing used immunoSEQ multiplex PCR; TCRdb keeps in-frame clones, though not all of them. From that table come the V and J calls and clone size; the DNA was used to work out D and trimming. The sample holds 110,000 to 150,000 clones; approximately 79% are singletons and the top ten take roughly 8.7%. This chain connects TRBV11-2 to TRBJ2-2; 7 nucleotides agree with TRBD1. The origin of this receptor is a man aged 45-65 years with active or convalescent COVID-19. Sequenced material: peripheral blood. CDR3 residues: CASSSPGQSNTGELFF. The CDR3 DNA reads TGTGCCAGCAGCTCACCGGGACAGTCCAACACCGGGGAGCTGTTTTTT.